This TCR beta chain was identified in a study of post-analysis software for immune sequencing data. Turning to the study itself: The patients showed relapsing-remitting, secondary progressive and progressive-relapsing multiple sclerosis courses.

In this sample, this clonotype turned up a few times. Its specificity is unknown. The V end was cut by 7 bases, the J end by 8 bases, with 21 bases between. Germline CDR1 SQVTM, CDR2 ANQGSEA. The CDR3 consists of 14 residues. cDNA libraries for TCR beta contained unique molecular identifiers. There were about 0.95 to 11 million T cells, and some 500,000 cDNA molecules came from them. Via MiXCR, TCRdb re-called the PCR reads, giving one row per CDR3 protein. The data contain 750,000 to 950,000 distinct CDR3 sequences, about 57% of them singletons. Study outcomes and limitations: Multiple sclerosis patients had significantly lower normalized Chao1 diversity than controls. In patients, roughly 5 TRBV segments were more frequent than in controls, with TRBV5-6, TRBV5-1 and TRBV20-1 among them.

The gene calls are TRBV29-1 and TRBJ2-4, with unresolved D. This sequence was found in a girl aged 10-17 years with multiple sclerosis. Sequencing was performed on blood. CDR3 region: CSGRPYPGADIQYF. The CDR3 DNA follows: TGCAGCGGACGACCTTACCCCGGTGCGGACATTCAGTACTTC.